This TCR beta chain was documented in a study of blood T cells in healthy people across ages. Together with a sample-barcoded 5' primer, a J-beta primer mix was included in a second PCR lasting about 7 to 12 cycles. MiXCR, run by TCRdb on the 5' RACE reads, gives a single entry per CDR3 protein. The table lists 1.2 million to 1.5 million distinct CDR3 sequences, around 55% of them singletons. This clonotype was seen a handful of times. Its antigen is still unknown. Study-level points and caveats: Both higher diversity and more naive CD4+ cells marked long-lived donors when set against aged donors.

V lost 3 bases, J lost 10 bases, and 14 bases lay in between. This CDR3 has 13 amino acids. Germline-derived CDR1 and CDR2 are SGHRS and YFSETQ. V is TRBV5-1 and J is TRBJ2-1, with D possibly TRBD2 on 5 matching bases. The material sequenced was blood. The sequence derives from a man aged 18-30 years in good health. DNA of the CDR3: TGCGCCAGCAGCTATGGGCCCCCGGGGGAGCAGTTCTTC. It is translated as CASSYGPPGEQFF.